The clone carrying this T cell receptor (beta chain) was seen a handful of times. What it binds is not known. The entry originates in a study of T cell repertoires in cytomegalovirus infection. Points from the study as a whole: Individuals carrying CMV plus the relevant HLA were identified by cumulative frequency of public TCR beta families. Within the response measured ex vivo, HLA-C-restricted CMV-specific TCR beta clonotypes were dominant.

One entry per CDR3 protein results from TCRdb running MiXCR on the reads. The repertoire holds about 360,000 distinct CDR3 sequences, with 15% to 20% as singletons. The CDR3 consists of 13 residues. The V gene lost 3 bases and the J gene lost 9 bases, with 12 bases spanning the gap. Germline CDR1 reads LGHNA; CDR2 reads YSLEER. This sequence was found in a human donor in good health (CMV status not recorded). Some clones in this sample may be carry-over from other donors' samples. The sample taken for sequencing was PBMCs. This chain uses TRBV4-3 with TRBJ2-1; the D is unclear. The CDR3 nucleotides are TGCGCCAGCAGCCACGATTCTGGTGGTGAGCAGTTCTTC. This codes for CASSHDSGGEQFF.